These T cell receptor beta chains were read from a single sample in a study of T cells after posttransplantation cyclophosphamide. Measured with immunoSEQ multiplex PCR; TCRdb has only the in-frame clones, and not every one. The repertoire consists of approximately 5,100 clones, with around 70% occurring once and the leading ten covering around 53%. The material was PBMCs, obtained around 290 days after allogeneic stem cell transplant with calcineurin inhibitor and methotrexate. Every receptor here comes from a female patient aged 50-59 years who received an allogeneic stem cell transplant from an unrelated donor, was CMV-positive, and had acute and chronic GVHD. The T cells may come from the graft donor. Both conserved end residues are trimmed from each CDR3. A D gene is named only where the DNA matches it firmly.

j_call,d_call,v_call,cdr3_aa
TRBJ2-2,TRBD1,TRBV9,ASKVDRGRGDGELF
TRBJ1-1,TRBD1,TRBV6-5,ASRADRGPNTEAF
TRBJ1-1,NA,TRBV28,ASSLTANTEAF
TRBJ1-1,TRBD1,TRBV9,ASSYRGAAENTEAF
TRBJ1-3,NA,TRBV28,ASQTGGVRNTIY
TRBJ2-3,NA,TRBV14,ASSRDIFTDTQY
TRBJ2-7,TRBD1,TRBV5-4,ASSPRQGYYEQY
TRBJ2-7,NA,TRBV13,ASSASYESYEQY
TRBJ2-7,NA,TRBV28,ASSPQRFEQY
TRBJ2-7,TRBD2,TRBV11-2,ASSLASGPSYEQY
TRBJ2-3,TRBD1,TRBV7-2,ASSLDRGTQY
TRBJ2-7,TRBD2,TRBV4-2,ASSQEPSSSGGYEQY
TRBJ2-1,NA,TRBV19,ATRGTYNEQF
TRBJ2-6,NA,TRBV15,ATSRPGSGANVLT
TRBJ1-1,NA,TRBV27,ASSSPGLGTEAF
TRBJ1-2,TRBD1,TRBV19,ASSPGQALGYT
TRBJ1-2,TRBD1,TRBV6-1,ASGRGRAYGYT
TRBJ1-4,TRBD1,TRBV5-1,ASSLRQGPEKLF
TRBJ2-2,TRBD2,TRBV7-2,ASSLAPGTSGRTGELF
TRBJ1-1,NA,TRBV19,ASSIDQRRTAQGVNTEAF
TRBJ1-1,TRBD1,TRBV5-6,ASRLQGSTEAF
TRBJ2-5,TRBD2,TRBV7-8,ASSLLAGGPETQY
TRBJ2-7,NA,TRBV18,ASSPGRDSYEQY
TRBJ1-3,TRBD1,TRBV28,ASRGQGVGNTIY
TRBJ1-2,NA,TRBV7-2,ASSLAGDFPYGYT
TRBJ2-1,NA,TRBV6-1,ASSERKGAEQF
TRBJ1-5,NA,TRBV6-5,ASSYGGNQPQH
TRBJ2-7,NA,TRBV10-3,AISESAEQY
TRBJ1-2,TRBD1,TRBV5-1,ASSAGDRDLYGYT
TRBJ2-3,TRBD2,TRBV11-2,ASSLGTSGTDTQY
TRBJ1-1,TRBD1,TRBV6-5,ASSYWGQGAGTEAF
TRBJ2-3,NA,TRBV10-3,AISDSTDTQY
TRBJ2-2,TRBD1,TRBV5-6,ASSLTGGASGELF
TRBJ2-2,NA,TRBV7-9,ASSGVGSNTGELF
TRBJ1-1,NA,TRBV27,ASSLSLDRTEAF
TRBJ2-7,TRBD1,TRBV19,ASSTRQGTSYEQY
TRBJ1-2,NA,TRBV28,AILAGGYT
TRBJ2-7,NA,TRBV7-6,ASSLGGTRSYEQY
TRBJ2-1,TRBD2,TRBV27,ASSRTSVRNEQF
TRBJ2-2,TRBD2,TRBV5-4,ASSPGLAGGHTGELF